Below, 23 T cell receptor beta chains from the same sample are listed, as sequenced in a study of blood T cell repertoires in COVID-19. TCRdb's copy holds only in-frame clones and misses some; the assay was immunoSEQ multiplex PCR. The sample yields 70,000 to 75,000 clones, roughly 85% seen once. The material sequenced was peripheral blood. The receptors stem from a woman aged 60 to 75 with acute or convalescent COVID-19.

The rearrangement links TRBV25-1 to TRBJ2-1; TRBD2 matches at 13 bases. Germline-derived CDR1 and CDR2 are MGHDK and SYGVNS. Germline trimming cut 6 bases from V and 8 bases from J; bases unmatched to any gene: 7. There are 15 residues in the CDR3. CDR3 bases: TGTGCCAGCAGGCTCACTAGCGGGGGGGCCCATGAGCAGTTCTTC. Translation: CASRLTSGGAHEQFF.

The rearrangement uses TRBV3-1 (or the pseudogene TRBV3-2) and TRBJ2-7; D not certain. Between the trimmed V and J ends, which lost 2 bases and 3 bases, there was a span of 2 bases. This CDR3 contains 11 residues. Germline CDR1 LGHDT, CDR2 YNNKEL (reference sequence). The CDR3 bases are TGTGCCAGCAGCCAATACTACGAGCAGTACTTC. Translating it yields CASSQYYEQYF.

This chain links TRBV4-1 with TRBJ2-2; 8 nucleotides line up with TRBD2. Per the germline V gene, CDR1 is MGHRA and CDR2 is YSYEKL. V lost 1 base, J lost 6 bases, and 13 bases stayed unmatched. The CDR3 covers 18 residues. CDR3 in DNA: TGCGCCAGCAGCCAAGGACTAGCGTTTGTAGTTGTACCCGGGGAGCTGTTTTTT. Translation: CASSQGLAFVVVPGELFF.

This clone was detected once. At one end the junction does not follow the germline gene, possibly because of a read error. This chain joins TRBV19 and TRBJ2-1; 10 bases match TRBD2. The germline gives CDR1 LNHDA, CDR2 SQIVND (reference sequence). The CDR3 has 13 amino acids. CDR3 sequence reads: CASSSGRRNEQFF. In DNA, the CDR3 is TGTGCCAGCAGTAGCGGGAGGCGTAATGAGCAGTTCTTC.

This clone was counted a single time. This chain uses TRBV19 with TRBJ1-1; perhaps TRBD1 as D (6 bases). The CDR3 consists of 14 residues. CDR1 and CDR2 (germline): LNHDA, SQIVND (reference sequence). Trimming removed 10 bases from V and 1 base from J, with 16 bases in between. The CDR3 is CATTLQGSNTEAFF. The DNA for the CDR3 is TGTGCCACTACTTTACAGGGATCGAACACTGAAGCTTTCTTT.

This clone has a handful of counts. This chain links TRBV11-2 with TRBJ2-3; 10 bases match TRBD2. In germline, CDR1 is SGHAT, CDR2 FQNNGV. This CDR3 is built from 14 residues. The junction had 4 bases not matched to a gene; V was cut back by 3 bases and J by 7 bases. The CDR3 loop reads CASSLGLAWNTQYF. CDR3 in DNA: TGTGCCAGCAGCTTGGGACTAGCGTGGAATACGCAGTATTTT.

CDR3 bases: TGCGCCAGCAGTATGACAGGGAACACTGAAGCTTTCTTT. Amino acid sequence: CASSMTGNTEAFF. The chain uses TRBV10-1 and TRBJ1-1; TRBD1 might be the D (6 bases). Germline CDR1 WNHNN, CDR2 SYGVQD (reference sequence). Trimming removed 5 bases from V and 1 base from J, with 8 bases in between. The CDR3 is 13 amino acids.

This CDR3 is CASSPPGGRITYNEQFF. Here the CDR3 DNA reads TGTGCCAGCTCACCACCCGGGGGGCGCATCACCTACAATGAGCAGTTCTTC. This chain connects TRBV18 to TRBJ2-1, with a weak D call TRBD2 (7 bases). The germline V gene encodes CDR1 KGHSH and CDR2 LQKENI. The germline V and J ends were trimmed by 0 bases and 2 bases, with 14 bases remaining between them. CDR3 length: 17 residues.

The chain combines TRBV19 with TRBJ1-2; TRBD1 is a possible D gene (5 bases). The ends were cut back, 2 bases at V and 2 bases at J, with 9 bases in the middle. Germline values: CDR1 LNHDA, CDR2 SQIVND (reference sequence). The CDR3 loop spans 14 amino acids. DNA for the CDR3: TGTGCCAGTAGTATAAAAGACAGCAACTATGGCTACACCTTC. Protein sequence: CASSIKDSNYGYTF.

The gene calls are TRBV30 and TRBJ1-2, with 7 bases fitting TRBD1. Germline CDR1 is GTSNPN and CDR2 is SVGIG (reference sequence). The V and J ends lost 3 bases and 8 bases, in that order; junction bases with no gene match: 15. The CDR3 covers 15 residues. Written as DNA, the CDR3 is TGTGCCTGGAGGACAGTACTTGCAGGGGGAAACGGCTACACCTTC. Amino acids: CAWRTVLAGGNGYTF.

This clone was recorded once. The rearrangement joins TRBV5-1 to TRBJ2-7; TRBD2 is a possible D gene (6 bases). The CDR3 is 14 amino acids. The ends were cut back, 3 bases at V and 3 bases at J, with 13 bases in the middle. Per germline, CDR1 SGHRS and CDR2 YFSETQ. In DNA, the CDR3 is TGCGCCAGCAGCTACGGAGGGCGAGTCTACGAGCAGTACTTC. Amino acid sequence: CASSYGGRVYEQYF. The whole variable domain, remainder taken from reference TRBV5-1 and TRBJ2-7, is KAGVTQTPRYLIKTRGQQVTLSCSPISGHRSVSWYQQTPGQGLQFLFEYFSETQRNKGNFPGRFSGRQFSNSRSEMNVSTLELGDSALYLCASSYGGRVYEQYFGPGTRLTVT.

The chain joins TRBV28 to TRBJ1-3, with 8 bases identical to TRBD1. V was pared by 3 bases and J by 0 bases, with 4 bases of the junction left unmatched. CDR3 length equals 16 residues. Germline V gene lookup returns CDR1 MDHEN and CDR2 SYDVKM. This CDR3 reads CASSFLQGASGNTIYF. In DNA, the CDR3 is TGTGCCAGCAGTTTCCTCCAGGGGGCCTCTGGAAACACCATATATTTT.

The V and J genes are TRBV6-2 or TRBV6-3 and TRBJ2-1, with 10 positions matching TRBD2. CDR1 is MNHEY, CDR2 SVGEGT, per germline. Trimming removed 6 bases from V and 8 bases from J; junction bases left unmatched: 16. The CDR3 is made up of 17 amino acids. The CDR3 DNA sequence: TGTGCCAGCAGCCCGCCCTGGGCTAGCGGGGGATTCTATGAGCAGTTCTTC. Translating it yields CASSPPWASGGFYEQFF.

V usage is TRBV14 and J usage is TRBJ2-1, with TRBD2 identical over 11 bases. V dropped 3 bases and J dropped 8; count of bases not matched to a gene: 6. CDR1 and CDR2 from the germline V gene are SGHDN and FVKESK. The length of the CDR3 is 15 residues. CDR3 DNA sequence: TGTGCCAGCAGCCAGCTAGCGGGAGGCTATGATGAGCAGTTCTTC. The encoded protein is CASSQLAGGYDEQFF.

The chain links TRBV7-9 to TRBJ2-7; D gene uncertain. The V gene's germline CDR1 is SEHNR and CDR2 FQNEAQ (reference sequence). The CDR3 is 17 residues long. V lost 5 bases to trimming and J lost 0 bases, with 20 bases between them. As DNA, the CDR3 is TGTGCCAGCAGCACCTACCTGAGTCCCCAAAGCTCCTACGAGCAGTACTTC. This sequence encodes CASSTYLSPQSSYEQYF. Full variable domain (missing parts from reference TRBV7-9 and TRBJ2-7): DTGVSQNPRHKITKRGQNVTFRCDPISEHNRLYWYRQTLGQGPEFLTYFQNEAQLEKSRLLSDRFSAERPKGSFSTLEIQRTEQGDSAMYLCASSTYLSPQSSYEQYFGPGTRLTVT.

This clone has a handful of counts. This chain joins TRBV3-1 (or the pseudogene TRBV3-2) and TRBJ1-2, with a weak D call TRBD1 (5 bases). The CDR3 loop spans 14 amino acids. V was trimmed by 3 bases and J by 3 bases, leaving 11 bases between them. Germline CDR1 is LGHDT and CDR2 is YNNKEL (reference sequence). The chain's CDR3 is CASSHDRLYYGYTF. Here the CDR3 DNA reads TGTGCCAGCAGCCATGACAGACTTTACTATGGCTACACCTTC.

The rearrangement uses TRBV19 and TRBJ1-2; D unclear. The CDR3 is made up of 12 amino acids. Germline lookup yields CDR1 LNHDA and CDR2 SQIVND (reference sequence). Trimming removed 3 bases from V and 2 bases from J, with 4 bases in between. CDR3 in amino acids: CASSMQNYGYTF. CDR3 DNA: TGTGCCAGTAGTATGCAGAACTATGGCTACACCTTC.

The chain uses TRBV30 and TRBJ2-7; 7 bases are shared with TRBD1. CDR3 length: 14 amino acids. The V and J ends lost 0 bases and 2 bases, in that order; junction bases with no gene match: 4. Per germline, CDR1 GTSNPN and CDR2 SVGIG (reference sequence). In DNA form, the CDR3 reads TGTGCCTGGAGTGTATCAGGGGGAGCCTACGAGCAGTACTTC. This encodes CAWSVSGGAYEQYF.

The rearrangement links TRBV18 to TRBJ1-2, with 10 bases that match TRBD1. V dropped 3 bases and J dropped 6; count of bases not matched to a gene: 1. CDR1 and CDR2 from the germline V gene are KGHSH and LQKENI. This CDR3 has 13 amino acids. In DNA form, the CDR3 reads TGTGCCAGCTCACCGGGACAGGGGAATGGCTACACCTTC. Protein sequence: CASSPGQGNGYTF.

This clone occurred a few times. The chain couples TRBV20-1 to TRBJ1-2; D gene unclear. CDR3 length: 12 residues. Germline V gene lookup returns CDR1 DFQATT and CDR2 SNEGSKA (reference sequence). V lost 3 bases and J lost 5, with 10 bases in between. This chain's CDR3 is CSASGQTYGYTF. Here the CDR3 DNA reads TGCAGTGCTAGTGGGCAGACTTATGGCTACACCTTC.

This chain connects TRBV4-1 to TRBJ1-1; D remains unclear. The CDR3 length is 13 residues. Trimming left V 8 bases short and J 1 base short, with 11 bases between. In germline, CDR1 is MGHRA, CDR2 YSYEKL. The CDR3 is CASGLSENTEAFF. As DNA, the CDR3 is TGCGCCAGCGGCCTATCAGAGAACACTGAAGCTTTCTTT.

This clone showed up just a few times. As DNA, the CDR3 is TGTGCCAGCAGTTTAAACGGGGGTTTCAGCTCCTATAATTCACCCCTCCACTTT. Translated, it gives CASSLNGGFSSYNSPLHF. V and J are TRBV27 and TRBJ1-6, with D perhaps TRBD1 (5 bases). Germline CDR1 is MNHEY and CDR2 is SMNVEV (reference sequence). V lost 2 bases and J lost 0, with 14 bases in between. The CDR3 covers 18 residues.

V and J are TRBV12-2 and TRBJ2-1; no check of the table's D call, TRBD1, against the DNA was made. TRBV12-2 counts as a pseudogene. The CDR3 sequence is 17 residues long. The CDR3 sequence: CASRLDPGQEINNEQFF. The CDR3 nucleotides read TGTGCAAGTCGCTTGGACCCGGGACAGGAGATAAACAATGAGCAGTTCTTC.